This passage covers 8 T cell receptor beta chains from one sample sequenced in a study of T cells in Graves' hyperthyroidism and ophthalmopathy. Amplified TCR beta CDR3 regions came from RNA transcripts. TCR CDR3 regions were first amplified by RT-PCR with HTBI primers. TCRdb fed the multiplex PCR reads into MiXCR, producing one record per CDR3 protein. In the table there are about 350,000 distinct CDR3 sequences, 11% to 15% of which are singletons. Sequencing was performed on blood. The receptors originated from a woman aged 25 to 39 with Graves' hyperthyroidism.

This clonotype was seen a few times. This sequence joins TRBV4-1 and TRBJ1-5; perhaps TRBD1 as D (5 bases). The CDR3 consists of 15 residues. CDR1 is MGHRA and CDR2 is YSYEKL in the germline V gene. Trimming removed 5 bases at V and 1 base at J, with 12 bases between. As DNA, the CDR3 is TGCGCCAGCAGCGCAGGGCGCGGGAGCAATCAGCCCCAGCATTTT. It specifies CASSAGRGSNQPQHF.

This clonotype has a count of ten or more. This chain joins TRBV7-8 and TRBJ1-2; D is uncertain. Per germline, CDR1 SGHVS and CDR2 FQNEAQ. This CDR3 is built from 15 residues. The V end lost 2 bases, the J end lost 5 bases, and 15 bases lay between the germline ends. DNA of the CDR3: TGTGCCAGCAGCTTACCGGGTCTTGGCAATTATGGCTACACCTTC. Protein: CASSLPGLGNYGYTF.

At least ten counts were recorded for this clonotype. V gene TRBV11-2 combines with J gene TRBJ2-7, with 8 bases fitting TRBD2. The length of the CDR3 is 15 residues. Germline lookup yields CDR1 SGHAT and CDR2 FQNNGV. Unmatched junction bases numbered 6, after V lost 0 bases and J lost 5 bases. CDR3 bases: TGTGCCAGCAGCTTAGATCGGGGGGGAGGGAACGAGCAGTACTTC. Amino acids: CASSLDRGGGNEQYF.

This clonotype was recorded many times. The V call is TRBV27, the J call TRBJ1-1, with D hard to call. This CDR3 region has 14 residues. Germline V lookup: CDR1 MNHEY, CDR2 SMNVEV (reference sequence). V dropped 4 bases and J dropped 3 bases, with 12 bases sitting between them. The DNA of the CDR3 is TGTGCCAGCAGTTCGTGGGAATCCTACACTGAAGCTTTCTTT. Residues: CASSSWESYTEAFF.

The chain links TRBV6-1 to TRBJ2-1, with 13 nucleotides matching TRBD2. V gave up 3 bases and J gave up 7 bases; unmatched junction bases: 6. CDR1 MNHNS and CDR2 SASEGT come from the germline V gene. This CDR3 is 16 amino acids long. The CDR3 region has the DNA TGTGCCAGCAGTGAGGTTTGGACTAGCGGGAGTAATGAGCAGTTCTTC. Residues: CASSEVWTSGSNEQFF.

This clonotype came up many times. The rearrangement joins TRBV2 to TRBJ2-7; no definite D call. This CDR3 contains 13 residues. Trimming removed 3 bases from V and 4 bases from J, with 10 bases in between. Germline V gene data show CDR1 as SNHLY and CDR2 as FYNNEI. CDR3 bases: TGTGCCAGCAGTGAGGTTCGCGGATACGAGCAGTACTTC. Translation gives CASSEVRGYEQYF.

CDR3 sequence: CASSMKGAVVGAQHF. CDR3 DNA sequence: TGTGCCAGTAGTATGAAGGGGGCGGTTGTGGGGGCCCAGCATTTT. The V gene is TRBV19, the J gene TRBJ1-5; 7 bases line up with TRBD1. Looked up from germline, CDR1 is LNHDA and CDR2 is SQIVND (reference sequence). The CDR3 consists of 15 residues. J was trimmed by 11 bases and V by 3 bases; bases with no gene match: 13.

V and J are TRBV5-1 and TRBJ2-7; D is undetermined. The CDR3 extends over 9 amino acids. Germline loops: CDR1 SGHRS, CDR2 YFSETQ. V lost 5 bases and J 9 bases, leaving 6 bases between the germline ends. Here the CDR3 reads CASRIGQYF. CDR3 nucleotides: TGCGCCAGCAGGATCGGGCAGTACTTC.